The present entry profiles one TCR beta chain with its context. Sequenced by immunoSEQ multiplex PCR; TCRdb stores in-frame clones only, minus some. The sample yields approximately 250,000 clones, roughly 84% seen once. The entry originates in a study of blood T cell repertoires in COVID-19. Study information: The United States, Italy and Spain provided the acute and convalescent COVID-19 samples.

The V and J ends lost 0 bases and 6 bases respectively, with 6 bases between them. From germline, CDR1 is LGHDT and CDR2 YNNKEL (reference sequence). The CDR3 totals 13 residues. Sequencing input: peripheral blood. The rearrangement joins TRBV3-1 (or the pseudogene TRBV3-2) to TRBJ2-1; no reliable D call. The clonotype originates from a woman in her 40s who had recovered from COVID-19. This chain's CDR3 is CASSQDLSNEQFF. CDR3 in DNA: TGTGCCAGCAGCCAAGATTTATCCAATGAGCAGTTCTTC.